This T cell receptor beta chain was recovered during a study of blood T cell repertoires in COVID-19. Background on the study: Acute and convalescent COVID-19 samples came from the United States, Italy and Spain. Nucleic acid was either cDNA or gDNA, and it came from T cells, B-cell-depleted T cells, or PBMCs.

As handled by the study authors: The authors estimated nucleated cell counts from reference gene primer amplification. The table came from immunoSEQ multiplex PCR; TCRdb's copy has only in-frame clones and leaves some out. V, J and clone size are those of that table, while D and trimming were read from the DNA. The data hold about 60,000 clones, with approximately 84% observed a single time. The clonotype was recovered from a human donor in a cohort sampled during active COVID-19. The sample comprised peripheral blood.

The CDR3: CASSPIQTSNYGYTF. The CDR3 DNA is TGTGCCAGCAGCCCGATTCAGACAAGTAACTATGGCTACACCTTC. The V and J genes are TRBV7-2 and TRBJ1-2; D unclear. The germline gives CDR1 SGHTA, CDR2 FQGNSA. There are 15 residues in the CDR3. Deletions cut 5 bases from V and 1 base from J, with 14 bases between.